The clone carrying this T cell receptor (beta chain) has a handful of counts. The sample belongs to a study of identical twins. V was shortened by 3 bases and J by 8 bases, with 8 bases between the two germline ends. CDR3 length: 12 amino acids. CDR1 is SGDLS and CDR2 is YYNGEE in the germline V gene. TCRdb used MiXCR to reprocess the 5' RACE reads, holding one entry per CDR3 protein. The data show about 890,000 distinct CDR3 sequences, about 12% seen once. In addition, the sample was reused for a study of yellow fever vaccine responses in identical twins.

The clonotype comes from a woman aged 18-30 years in good health. Source material: PBMCs. The rearrangement joins TRBV9 to TRBJ2-2; D call uncertain. CDR3 loop: CASSEPSGELFF. CDR3 bases: TGTGCCAGCAGCGAGCCCTCGGGGGAGCTGTTTTTT. The entire variable domain, with the rest obtained from reference TRBV9 and TRBJ2-2, is as follows: DSGVTQTPKHLITATGQRVTLRCSPRSGDLSVYWYQQSLDQGLQFLIQYYNGEERAKGNILERFSAQQFPDLHSELNLSSLELGDSALYFCASSEPSGELFFGEGSRLTVL.